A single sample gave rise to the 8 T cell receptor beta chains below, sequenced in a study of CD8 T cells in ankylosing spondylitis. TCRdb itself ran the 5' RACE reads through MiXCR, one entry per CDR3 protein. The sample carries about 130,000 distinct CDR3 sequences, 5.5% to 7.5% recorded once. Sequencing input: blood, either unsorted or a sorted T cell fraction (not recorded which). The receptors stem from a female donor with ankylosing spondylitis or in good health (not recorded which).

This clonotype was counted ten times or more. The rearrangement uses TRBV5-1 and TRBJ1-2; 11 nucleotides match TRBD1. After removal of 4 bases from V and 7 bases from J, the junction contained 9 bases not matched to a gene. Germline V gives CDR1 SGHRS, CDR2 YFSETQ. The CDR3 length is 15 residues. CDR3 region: CASSLGGQGAGGYTF. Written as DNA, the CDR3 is TGCGCCAGCAGCCTCGGAGGACAGGGGGCGGGTGGCTACACCTTC.

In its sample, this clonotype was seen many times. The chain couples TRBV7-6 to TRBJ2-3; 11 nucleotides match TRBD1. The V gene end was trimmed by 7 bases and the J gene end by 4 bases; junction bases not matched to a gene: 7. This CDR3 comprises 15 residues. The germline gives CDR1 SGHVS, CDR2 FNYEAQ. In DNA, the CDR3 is TGTGCCAGCACCCGGGGACAGGGGGTCCCAGATACGCAGTATTTT. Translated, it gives CASTRGQGVPDTQYF.

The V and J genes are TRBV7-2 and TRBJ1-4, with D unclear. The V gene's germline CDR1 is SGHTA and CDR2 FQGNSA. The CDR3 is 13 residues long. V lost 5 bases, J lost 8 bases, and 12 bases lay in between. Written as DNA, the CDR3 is TGTGCCAGCAGCATCGGGATATGGGAAAAACTGTTTTTT. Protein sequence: CASSIGIWEKLFF.

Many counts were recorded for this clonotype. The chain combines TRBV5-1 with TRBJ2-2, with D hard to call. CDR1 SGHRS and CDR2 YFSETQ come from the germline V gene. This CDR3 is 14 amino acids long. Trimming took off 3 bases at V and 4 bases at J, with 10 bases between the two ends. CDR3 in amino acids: CASSYKGPTGELFF. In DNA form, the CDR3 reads TGCGCCAGCAGCTATAAGGGCCCCACCGGGGAGCTGTTTTTT.

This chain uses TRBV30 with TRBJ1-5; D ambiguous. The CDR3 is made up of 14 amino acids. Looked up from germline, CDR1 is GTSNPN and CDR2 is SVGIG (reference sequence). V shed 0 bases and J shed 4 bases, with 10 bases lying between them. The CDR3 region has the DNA TGTGCCTGGAGTGTAACGAAGGGAAATCAGCCCCAGCATTTT. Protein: CAWSVTKGNQPQHF.

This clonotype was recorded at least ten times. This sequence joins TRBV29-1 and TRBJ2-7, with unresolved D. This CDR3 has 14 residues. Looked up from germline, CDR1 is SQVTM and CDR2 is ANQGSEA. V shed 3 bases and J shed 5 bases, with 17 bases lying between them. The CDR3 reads CSVEDPRSGNEQYF. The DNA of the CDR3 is TGCAGCGTTGAGGACCCCCGGAGTGGGAACGAGCAGTACTTC.

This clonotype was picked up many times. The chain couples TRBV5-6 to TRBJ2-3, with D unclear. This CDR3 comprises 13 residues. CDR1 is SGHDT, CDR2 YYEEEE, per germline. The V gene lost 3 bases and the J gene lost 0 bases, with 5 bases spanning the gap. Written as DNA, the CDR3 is TGTGCCAGCAGCTCGTCTAGCACAGATACGCAGTATTTT. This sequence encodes CASSSSSTDTQYF.

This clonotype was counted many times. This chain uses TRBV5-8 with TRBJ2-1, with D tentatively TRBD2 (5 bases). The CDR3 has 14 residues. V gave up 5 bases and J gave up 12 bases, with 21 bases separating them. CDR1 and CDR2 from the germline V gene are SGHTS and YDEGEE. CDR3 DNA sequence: TGTGCCAGCAGAACCGTTATGTCGGGGTTAAGGCAGTTCTTC. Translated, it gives CASRTVMSGLRQFF.